This T cell receptor beta chain was captured in a study of patients and donors after allogeneic stem cell transplantation. One entry per CDR3 protein, called by TCRdb with MiXCR from the RT-PCR reads. The data hold about 150,000 distinct CDR3 sequences, with 24% observed a single time. This clonotype appeared a few times. V lost 4 bases, J lost 0 bases, and 13 bases lay in between. Germline values: CDR1 SGHRS, CDR2 YFSETQ. The CDR3 covers 15 residues. This receptor was taken from a human donor who was either an allogeneic HSCT recipient or a stem cell or donor lymphocyte infusion donor (not recorded which). It is not recorded whose cells these are; they may come from a transplant donor. V gene TRBV5-1 combines with J gene TRBJ1-1, with D possibly being TRBD1 (6 bases). Specimen: blood, either unsorted or a sorted T cell fraction (not recorded which). In nucleotides, the CDR3 is TGCGCCAGCAGCGGAACGGGACAAGTGAACACTGAAGCTTTCTTT. It encodes CASSGTGQVNTEAFF. The whole variable domain, remainder taken from reference TRBV5-1 and TRBJ1-1, is KAGVTQTPRYLIKTRGQQVTLSCSPISGHRSVSWYQQTPGQGLQFLFEYFSETQRNKGNFPGRFSGRQFSNSRSEMNVSTLELGDSALYLCASSGTGQVNTEAFFGQGTRLTVV.